These 13 T cell receptor beta chains were sequenced from one sample in a study of monozygotic twins with inflammatory bowel disease. Using the 5' RACE reads, TCRdb records one entry per CDR3 protein without DNA. This sample contains some 200,000 distinct CDR3 sequences. Material: blood. These receptor sequences come from a human donor with ulcerative colitis or Crohn's disease, or a healthy co-twin of an affected twin (not recorded which).

The chain has TRBV28 and TRBJ2-1. The V gene's germline CDR1 is MDHEN and CDR2 SYDVKM. The CDR3 has 12 amino acids. Here the CDR3 reads CASSYGWDEQFF. Supplemented by reference TRBV28 and TRBJ2-1, the full variable domain reads DVKVTQSSRYLVKRTGEKVFLECVQDMDHENMFWYRQDPGLGLRLIYFSYDVKMKEKGDIPEGYSVSREKKERFSLILESASTNQTSMYLCASSYGWDEQFFGPGTRLTVL.

The CDR3: CSAVRGVLTDTQYF. The V gene is TRBV20-1, the J gene TRBJ2-3. CDR1 is DFQATT, CDR2 SNEGSKA, per germline (reference sequence). This CDR3 is 14 amino acids long.

This sequence joins TRBV6-6 and TRBJ1-2; the D gene TCRdb calls, TRBD1, cannot be checked with no DNA. The CDR3 spans 14 residues. CDR1 and CDR2 (germline): MNHNY, SVGAGI (reference sequence). The chain's CDR3 is CASTHPGLDYGYTF.

This chain joins TRBV5-6 and TRBJ2-2; absent DNA, TCRdb's TRBD1 call cannot be checked. The CDR3 covers 16 residues. Germline V gene data show CDR1 as SGHDT and CDR2 as YYEEEE. This CDR3 reads CASSSPQTGVTGELFF.

The chain is built from TRBV20-1 and TRBJ2-3; the D call of TRBD2 rests on TCRdb alone, since no DNA is present to check it. CDR1 DFQATT and CDR2 SNEGSKA come from the germline V gene (reference sequence). The CDR3 runs 14 residues. The CDR3 loop is CSVTSGGNTDTQYF.

CDR3: CSALPGHLSSGANVLTF. The chain couples TRBV20-1 to TRBJ2-6; the TCRdb D gene call, TRBD1, has no DNA to confirm it. Germline assignment: CDR1 DFQATT and CDR2 SNEGSKA (reference sequence). This CDR3 comprises 17 residues.

The chain uses TRBV7-2 and TRBJ2-7; the TRBD1 assignment by TCRdb is unverifiable without DNA. The CDR3 has 12 residues. Germline-derived CDR1 and CDR2 are SGHTA and FQGNSA. CDR3 protein: CASSLLRDSLSF.

This chain joins TRBV7-9 and TRBJ2-1; TCRdb selects TRBD1, and the lack of DNA leaves this call unchecked. The length of the CDR3 is 14 residues. CDR1 is SEHNR and CDR2 is FQNEAQ in the germline V gene (reference sequence). CDR3 amino acids: CAGSLYSGVDEQFF.

The rearrangement links TRBV20-1 to TRBJ2-1. The CDR3 is made up of 14 amino acids. Germline CDR1 DFQATT, CDR2 SNEGSKA (reference sequence). CDR3 amino acids: CSALTTNSYNEQFF.

The chain has TRBV20-1 and TRBJ1-1; TCRdb picks TRBD1, but there is no DNA to check that call. Germline V gene lookup returns CDR1 DFQATT and CDR2 SNEGSKA (reference sequence). The CDR3 contains 13 residues. CDR3 amino acids: CSARGQGGTEAFF.

V is TRBV29-1 and J is TRBJ1-1. Per the germline V gene, CDR1 is SQVTM and CDR2 is ANQGSEA. The CDR3 runs to 11 residues. CDR3 region: CSWVGNTEAFF.

The gene calls are TRBV19 and TRBJ1-5; no DNA is available, so the TRBD1 call from TCRdb remains unchecked. Per germline, CDR1 LNHDA and CDR2 SQIVND (reference sequence). The CDR3 is 13 amino acids. The CDR3 loop reads CATTTGWNQPQHF.

This chain uses TRBV20-1 with TRBJ1-1; TCRdb's D gene call, TRBD1, goes unchecked for lack of DNA. Germline V gives CDR1 DFQATT, CDR2 SNEGSKA (reference sequence). The CDR3 is 13 residues long. Here the CDR3 reads CSARRQGATEAFF.